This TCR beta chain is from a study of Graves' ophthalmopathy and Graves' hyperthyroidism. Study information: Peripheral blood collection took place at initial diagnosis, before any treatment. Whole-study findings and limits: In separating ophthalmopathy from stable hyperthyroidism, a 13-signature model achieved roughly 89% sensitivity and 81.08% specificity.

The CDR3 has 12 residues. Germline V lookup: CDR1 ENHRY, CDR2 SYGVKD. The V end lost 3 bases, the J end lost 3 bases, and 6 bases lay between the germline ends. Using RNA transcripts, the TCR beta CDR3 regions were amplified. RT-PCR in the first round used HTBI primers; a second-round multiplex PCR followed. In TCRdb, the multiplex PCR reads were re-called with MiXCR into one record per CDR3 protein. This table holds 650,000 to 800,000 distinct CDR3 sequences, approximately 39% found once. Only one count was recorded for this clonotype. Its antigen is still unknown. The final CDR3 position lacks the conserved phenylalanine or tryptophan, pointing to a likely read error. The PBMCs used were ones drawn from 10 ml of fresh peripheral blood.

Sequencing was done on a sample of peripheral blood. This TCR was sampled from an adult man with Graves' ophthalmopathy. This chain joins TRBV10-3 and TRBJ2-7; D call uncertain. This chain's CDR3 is CAISERLYEQYL. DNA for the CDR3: TGTGCCATCAGTGAACGACTCTACGAGCAGTACCTC.